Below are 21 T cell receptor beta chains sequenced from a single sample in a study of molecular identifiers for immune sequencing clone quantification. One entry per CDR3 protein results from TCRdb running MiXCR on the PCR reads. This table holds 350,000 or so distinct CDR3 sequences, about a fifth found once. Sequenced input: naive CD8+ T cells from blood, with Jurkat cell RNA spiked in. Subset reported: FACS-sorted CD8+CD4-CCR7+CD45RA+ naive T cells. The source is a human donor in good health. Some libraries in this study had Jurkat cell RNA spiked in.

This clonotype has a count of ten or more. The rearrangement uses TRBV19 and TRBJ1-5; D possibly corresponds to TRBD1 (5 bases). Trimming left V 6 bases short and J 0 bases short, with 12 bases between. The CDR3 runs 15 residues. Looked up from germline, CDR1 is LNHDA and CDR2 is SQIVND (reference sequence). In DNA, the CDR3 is TGTGCCAGTAGGAACAGGCTCTATAGCAATCAGCCCCAGCATTTT. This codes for CASRNRLYSNQPQHF.

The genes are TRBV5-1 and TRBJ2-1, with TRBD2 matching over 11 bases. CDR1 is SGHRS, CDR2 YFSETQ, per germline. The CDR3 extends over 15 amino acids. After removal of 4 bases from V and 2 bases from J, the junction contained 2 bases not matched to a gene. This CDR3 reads CASSGGLAAYNEQFF. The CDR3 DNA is TGCGCCAGCAGCGGGGGACTAGCGGCCTACAATGAGCAGTTCTTC.

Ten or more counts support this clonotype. DNA of the CDR3: TGTGCCAGCAGTTTTGATAGCAATCAGCCCCAGCATTTT. Its translation: CASSFDSNQPQHF. The chain carries TRBV12-3 or TRBV12-4 and TRBJ1-5; D ambiguous. This CDR3 is built from 13 residues. The V end lost 3 bases, the J end lost 0 bases, and 3 bases lay between the germline ends.

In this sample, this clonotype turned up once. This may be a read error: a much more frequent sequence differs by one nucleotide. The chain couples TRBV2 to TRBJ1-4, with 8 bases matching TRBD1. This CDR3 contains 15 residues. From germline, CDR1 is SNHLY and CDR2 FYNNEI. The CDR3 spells CASNEGTGNNEKLFF. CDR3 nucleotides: TGTGCCAGCAATGAAGGGACAGGCAATAATGAAAAACTGTTTTTT.

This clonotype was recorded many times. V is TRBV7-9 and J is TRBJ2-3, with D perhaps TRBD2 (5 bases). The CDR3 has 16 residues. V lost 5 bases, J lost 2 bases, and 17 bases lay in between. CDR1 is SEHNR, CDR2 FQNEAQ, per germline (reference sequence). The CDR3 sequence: CASSPLSGADTDTQYF. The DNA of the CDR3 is TGTGCCAGCAGCCCACTGAGCGGAGCTGACACAGATACGCAGTATTTT. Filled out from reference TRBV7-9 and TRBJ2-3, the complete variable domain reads DTGVSQNPRHKITKRGQNVTFRCDPISEHNRLYWYRQTLGQGPEFLTYFQNEAQLEKSRLLSDRFSAERPKGSFSTLEIQRTEQGDSAMYLCASSPLSGADTDTQYFGPGTRLTVL.

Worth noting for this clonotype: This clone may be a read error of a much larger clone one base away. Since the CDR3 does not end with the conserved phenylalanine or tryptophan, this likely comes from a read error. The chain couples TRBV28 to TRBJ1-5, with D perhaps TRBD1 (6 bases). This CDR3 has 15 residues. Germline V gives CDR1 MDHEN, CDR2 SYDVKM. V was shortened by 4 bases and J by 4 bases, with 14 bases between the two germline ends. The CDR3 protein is CASSSRQDANQPQHY. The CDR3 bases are TGTGCCAGCAGTTCCCGACAGGATGCAAATCAGCCCCAGCATTAT.

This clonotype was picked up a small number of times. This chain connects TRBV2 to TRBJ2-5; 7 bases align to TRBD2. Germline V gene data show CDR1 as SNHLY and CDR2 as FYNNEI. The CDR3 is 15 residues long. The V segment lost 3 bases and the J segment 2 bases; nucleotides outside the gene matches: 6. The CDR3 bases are TGTGCCAGCAGTGAGAGGGAGCGGGGTCAAGAGACCCAGTACTTC. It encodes CASSERERGQETQYF.

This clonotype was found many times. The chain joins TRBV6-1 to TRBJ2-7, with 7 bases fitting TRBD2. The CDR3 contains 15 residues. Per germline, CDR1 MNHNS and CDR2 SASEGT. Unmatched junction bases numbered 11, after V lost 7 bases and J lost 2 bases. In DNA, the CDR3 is TGTGCCAGCACCTACAGCGCTAGCGGAACCTACGAGCAGTACTTC. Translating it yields CASTYSASGTYEQYF.

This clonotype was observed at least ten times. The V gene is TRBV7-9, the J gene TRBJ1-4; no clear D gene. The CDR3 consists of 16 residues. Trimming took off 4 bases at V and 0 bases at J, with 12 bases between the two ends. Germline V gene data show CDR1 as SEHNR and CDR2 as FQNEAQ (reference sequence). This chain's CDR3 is CASSSPGRTTNEKLFF. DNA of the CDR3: TGTGCCAGCAGCTCACCTGGACGGACAACTAATGAAAAACTGTTTTTT.

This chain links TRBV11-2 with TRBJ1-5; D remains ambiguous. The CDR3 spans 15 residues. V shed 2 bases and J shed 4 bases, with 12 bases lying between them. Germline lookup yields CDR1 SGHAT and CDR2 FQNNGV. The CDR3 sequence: CASSLNQAGNQPQHF. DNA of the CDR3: TGTGCCAGCAGCTTAAATCAAGCGGGGAATCAGCCCCAGCATTTT.

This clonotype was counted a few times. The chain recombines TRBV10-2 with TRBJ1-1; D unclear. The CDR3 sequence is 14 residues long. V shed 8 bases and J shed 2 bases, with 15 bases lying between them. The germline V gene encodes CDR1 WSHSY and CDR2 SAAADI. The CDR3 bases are TGCGCCAGCGCGGATCTAGGCCTTAACACTGAAGCTTTCTTT. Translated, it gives CASADLGLNTEAFF.

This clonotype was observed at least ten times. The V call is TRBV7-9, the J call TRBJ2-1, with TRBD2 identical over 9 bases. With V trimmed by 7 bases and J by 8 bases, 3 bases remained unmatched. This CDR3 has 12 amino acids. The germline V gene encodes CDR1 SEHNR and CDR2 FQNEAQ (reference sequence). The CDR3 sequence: CASMGLAYEQFF. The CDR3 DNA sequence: TGTGCCAGCATGGGACTAGCTTATGAGCAGTTCTTC.

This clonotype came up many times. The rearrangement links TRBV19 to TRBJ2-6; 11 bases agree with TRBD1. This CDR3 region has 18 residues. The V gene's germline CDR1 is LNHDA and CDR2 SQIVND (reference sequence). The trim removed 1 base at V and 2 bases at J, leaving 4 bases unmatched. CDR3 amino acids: CASSIVRTGGTGANVLTF. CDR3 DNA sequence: TGTGCCAGTAGTATAGTGCGGACAGGGGGCACTGGGGCCAACGTCCTGACTTTC.

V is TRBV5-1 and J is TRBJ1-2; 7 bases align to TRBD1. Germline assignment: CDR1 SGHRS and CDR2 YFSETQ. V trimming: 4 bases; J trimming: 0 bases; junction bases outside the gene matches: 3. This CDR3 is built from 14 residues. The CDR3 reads CASSGDSSNYGYTF. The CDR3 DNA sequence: TGCGCCAGCAGCGGGGACAGTTCTAACTATGGCTACACCTTC.

The CDR3 bases are TGCAGTGCTAGAGCCGACCTCGCCGGGTACATTCAGTACTTC. This gives the protein CSARADLAGYIQYF. This sequence joins TRBV20-1 and TRBJ2-4; D remains unclear. The CDR3 spans 14 residues. Germline V CDR1 and CDR2: DFQATT, SNEGSKA (reference sequence). Trimming removed 1 base from V and 8 bases from J, with 15 bases in between.

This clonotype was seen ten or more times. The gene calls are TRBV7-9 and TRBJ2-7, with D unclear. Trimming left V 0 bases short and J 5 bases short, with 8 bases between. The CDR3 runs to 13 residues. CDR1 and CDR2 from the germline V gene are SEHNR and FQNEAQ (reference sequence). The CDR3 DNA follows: TGTGCCAGCAGCTTAGCCCCAAGGGACGAGCAGTACTTC. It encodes CASSLAPRDEQYF. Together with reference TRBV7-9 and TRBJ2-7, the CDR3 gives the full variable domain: DTGVSQNPRHKITKRGQNVTFRCDPISEHNRLYWYRQTLGQGPEFLTYFQNEAQLEKSRLLSDRFSAERPKGSFSTLEIQRTEQGDSAMYLCASSLAPRDEQYFGPGTRLTVT.

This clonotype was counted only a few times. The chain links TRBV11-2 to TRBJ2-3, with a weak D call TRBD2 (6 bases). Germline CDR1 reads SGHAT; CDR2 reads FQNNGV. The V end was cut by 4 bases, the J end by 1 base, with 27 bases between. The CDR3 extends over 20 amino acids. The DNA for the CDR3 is TGTGCCAGCAGCTCCCCACCGCCGGCGGGGCTGACCTTTGGCACAGATACGCAGTATTTT. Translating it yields CASSSPPPAGLTFGTDTQYF.

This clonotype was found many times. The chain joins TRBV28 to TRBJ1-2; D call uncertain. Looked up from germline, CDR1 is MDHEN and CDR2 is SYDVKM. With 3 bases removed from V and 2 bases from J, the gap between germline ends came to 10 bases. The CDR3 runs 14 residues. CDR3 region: CASSFRGGNYGYTF. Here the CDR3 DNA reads TGTGCCAGCAGTTTTCGAGGAGGGAACTATGGCTACACCTTC.

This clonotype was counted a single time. Here the CDR3 reads CASSYIIDNHQPQHF. The CDR3 DNA sequence: TGTGCCAGCAGTTACATCATAGACAACCACCAGCCCCAGCATTTT. The chain has TRBV6-2 or TRBV6-3 and TRBJ1-5; D gene unclear. The V end lost 2 bases, the J end lost 7 bases, and 15 bases lay between the germline ends. Germline values: CDR1 MNHEY, CDR2 SVGEGT. This CDR3 spans 15 amino acids.

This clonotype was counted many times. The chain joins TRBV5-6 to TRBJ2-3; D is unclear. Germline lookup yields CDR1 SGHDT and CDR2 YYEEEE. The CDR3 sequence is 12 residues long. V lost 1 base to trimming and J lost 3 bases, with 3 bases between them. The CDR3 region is CASSLWTDTQYF. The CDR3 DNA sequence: TGTGCCAGCAGCTTGTGGACAGATACGCAGTATTTT.

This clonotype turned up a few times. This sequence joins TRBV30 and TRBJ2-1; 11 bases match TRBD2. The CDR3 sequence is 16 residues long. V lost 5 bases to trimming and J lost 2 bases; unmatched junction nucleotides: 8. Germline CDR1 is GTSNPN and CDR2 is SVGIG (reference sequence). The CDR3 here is CAWSVGLAVTYNEQFF. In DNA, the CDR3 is TGTGCCTGGTCCGTGGGACTAGCGGTTACCTACAATGAGCAGTTCTTC.